This passage covers 17 T cell receptor beta chains from one sample sequenced in a study of T cell responses to AZD1222 COVID-19 vaccine. Profiled with immunoSEQ multiplex PCR; TCRdb holds only in-frame clones, not every one. The sample has more than 150,000 clones; roughly 92% are singletons. This specimen was peripheral blood, taken on day 0 of AZD1222 vaccination. These receptors came from an adult in good health.

The chain uses TRBV28 and TRBJ1-6, with D possibly TRBD1 on 6 matching bases. The CDR3 length is 16 residues. Germline V gene data show CDR1 as MDHEN and CDR2 as SYDVKM. V lost 3 bases and J lost 7, with 16 bases in between. The CDR3 nucleotides are TGTGCCAGCAGTTTGGCCTCCGGGGGCCCCAATTCACCCCTCCACTTT. This encodes CASSLASGGPNSPLHF.

This chain joins TRBV9 and TRBJ1-2; D remains ambiguous. The germline V and J ends were trimmed by 0 bases and 7 bases, with 7 bases remaining between them. Germline V gene data show CDR1 as SGDLS and CDR2 as YYNGEE. This CDR3 comprises 12 residues. The CDR3 DNA follows: TGTGCCAGCAGCGTAGGAAAGGGTGGCTACACCTTC. Translating gives CASSVGKGGYTF.

This rearrangement joins TRBV6-5 to TRBJ1-4; D unresolved. This CDR3 contains 15 residues. Germline V gene data show CDR1 as MNHEY and CDR2 as SVGAGI. Trimming stripped 0 bases from V and 8 bases from J, with 13 bases between. DNA for the CDR3: TGTGCCAGCAGTTACTCTGGCCCATTAGGGGAAAAACTGTTTTTT. This encodes CASSYSGPLGEKLFF.

This clone was detected once. The chain recombines TRBV6-4 with TRBJ1-1, with a weak D call TRBD1 (6 bases). Germline V lookup: CDR1 MRHNA, CDR2 SNTAGT. V lost 7 bases and J lost 0, with 12 bases in between. The CDR3 is 14 residues long. The CDR3 region is CASKQGMMNTEAFF. CDR3 sequence (DNA): TGTGCCAGCAAACAGGGAATGATGAACACTGAAGCTTTCTTT.

The count of this clone is one. The V call is TRBV5-6, the J call TRBJ1-2; 8 bases are a match to TRBD1. The CDR3 is made up of 14 amino acids. Germline V gene sequence: CDR1 SGHDT, CDR2 YYEEEE. V shed 3 bases, J shed 5 bases, and the junction held 6 bases outside the gene matches. CDR3 sequence reads: CASSYQGAGYGYTF. The CDR3 DNA follows: TGTGCCAGCAGCTACCAGGGGGCGGGTTATGGCTACACCTTC.

The chain combines TRBV7-9 with TRBJ1-1; D perhaps matches TRBD1 (6 bases). Germline CDR1 is SEHNR and CDR2 is FQNEAQ (reference sequence). With 5 bases removed from V and 5 bases from J, the gap between germline ends came to 18 bases. The CDR3 contains 15 residues. The DNA of the CDR3 is TGTGCCAGCAGCCCCTGGGCGGGGAGGGGGACTGAAGCTTTCTTT. Its translation: CASSPWAGRGTEAFF. Filled out from reference TRBV7-9 and TRBJ1-1, the complete variable domain reads DTGVSQNPRHKITKRGQNVTFRCDPISEHNRLYWYRQTLGQGPEFLTYFQNEAQLEKSRLLSDRFSAERPKGSFSTLEIQRTEQGDSAMYLCASSPWAGRGTEAFFGQGTRLTVV.

The chain combines TRBV12-3 or TRBV12-4 with TRBJ2-2; D is ambiguous. This CDR3 is 12 amino acids long. Deletions cut 3 bases from V and 9 bases from J, with 8 bases between. The CDR3 reads CASSFEGRELFF. CDR3 DNA sequence: TGTGCCAGCAGTTTCGAAGGCCGGGAGCTGTTTTTT.

The chain links TRBV29-1 to TRBJ2-3; D is ambiguous. Germline CDR1 SQVTM, CDR2 ANQGSEA. The CDR3 is made up of 15 amino acids. Between the trimmed V and J ends, which lost 5 bases and 1 base, there was a span of 16 bases. In DNA, the CDR3 is TGCAGCGTTCTTACCGGGTCCCTGGGCACAGATACGCAGTATTTT. This translates into CSVLTGSLGTDTQYF.

The chain couples TRBV7-2 to TRBJ2-1; the match to TRBD1 covers 7 bases. The germline CDR1 and CDR2 sequences are SGHTA and FQGNSA. V gave up 1 base and J gave up 15 bases; unmatched junction bases: 9. This CDR3 contains 13 residues. The CDR3 coding sequence is TGTGCCAGCAGCTTAGAGCCCGGACAGGCTGCGTTCTTC. Residues: CASSLEPGQAAFF.

This clone was seen more than once but under ten times. The V and J genes are TRBV6-5 and TRBJ1-6; no clear D gene. This CDR3 region has 14 residues. Germline V CDR1 and CDR2: MNHEY, SVGAGI. V lost 5 bases and J lost 10, with 15 bases in between. CDR3 nucleotide sequence: TGTGCCAGCAGTACTCGAGGAGAGGAATCACCCCTCCACTTT. Protein sequence: CASSTRGEESPLHF.

The rearrangement joins TRBV7-3 to TRBJ2-2; possibly TRBD1 for D (5 bases). Trimming stripped 1 base from V and 3 bases from J, with 9 bases between. The CDR3 is 15 residues long. The germline CDR1 and CDR2 sequences are SGHTA and FQGTGA. CDR3 region: CASSLMGLDTGELFF. The CDR3, as DNA: TGTGCCAGCAGCTTAATGGGGCTGGACACCGGGGAGCTGTTTTTT. Based on the CDR3 plus reference TRBV7-3 and TRBJ2-2, the full variable domain is GAGVSQTPSNKVTEKGKYVELRCDPISGHTALYWYRQSLGQGPEFLIYFQGTGAADDSGLPNDRFFAVRPEGSVSTLKIQRTERGDSAVYLCASSLMGLDTGELFFGEGSRLTVL.

This clone was detected once. The CDR3 region is CASSYSDGGNTIYF. CDR3 bases: TGTGCCAGCAGTTACTCGGACGGCGGAAACACCATATATTTT. The rearrangement links TRBV6-5 to TRBJ1-3, with no clear D. The germline V and J ends were trimmed by 0 bases and 4 bases, with 7 bases remaining between them. Germline-derived CDR1 and CDR2 are MNHEY and SVGAGI. The CDR3 is 14 residues long.

V usage is TRBV7-3 and J usage is TRBJ2-2; maybe TRBD1 (5 bases). The CDR3 consists of 16 residues. Trimming took off 5 bases at V and 8 bases at J, with 21 bases between the two ends. CDR1 is SGHTA, CDR2 FQGTGA, per germline. CDR3 protein: CASSPASAAGRGELFF. The CDR3 DNA follows: TGTGCCAGCAGCCCCGCCAGCGCGGCAGGGCGGGGGGAGCTGTTTTTT.

The chain joins TRBV3-1 (or the pseudogene TRBV3-2) to TRBJ1-1; D unresolved. Germline values: CDR1 LGHDT, CDR2 YNNKEL (reference sequence). Trimming removed 5 bases from V and 4 bases from J, with 8 bases in between. There are 12 residues in the CDR3. CDR3 loop: CASSFQTTEAFF. For the CDR3, the DNA is TGTGCCAGCAGCTTCCAGACCACTGAAGCTTTCTTT.

The chain has TRBV5-1 and TRBJ1-5; D unresolved. Germline-derived CDR1 and CDR2 are SGHRS and YFSETQ. Trimming took off 0 bases at V and 5 bases at J, with 6 bases between the two ends. The CDR3 is 13 residues long. The CDR3, as DNA: TGCGCCAGCAGCTTGGAACCCGATCAGCCCCAGCATTTT. This encodes CASSLEPDQPQHF.

The chain joins TRBV12-5 to TRBJ2-7, with 13 positions matching TRBD2. From germline, CDR1 is LGHNT and CDR2 FRNRAP. The CDR3 totals 20 residues. Germline trimming cut 1 base from V and 2 bases from J; bases unmatched to any gene: 14. The CDR3 DNA reads TGTGCTAGTGGTTTGGAATCTCGACTAGCGGGAGGCCTTCGTGCCTACGAGCAGTACTTC. Amino acids: CASGLESRLAGGLRAYEQYF.

The chain combines TRBV29-1 with TRBJ1-1; D gene unclear. V was shortened by 4 bases and J by 4 bases, with 10 bases between the two germline ends. The germline V gene encodes CDR1 SQVTM and CDR2 ANQGSEA. The CDR3 runs to 12 residues. The CDR3 here is CSVGAWRTEAFF. CDR3 nucleotides: TGCAGCGTTGGGGCTTGGCGCACTGAAGCTTTCTTT.